The 5 T cell receptor beta chains below all came from one sample that was sequenced in a study of cytomegalovirus exposure and HLA in healthy donors. Here immunoSEQ multiplex PCR was the method, and the copy in TCRdb shows in-frame clones only, minus some. This sample has 68,000 or so clones, with 96% found just once. Source material: PBMCs. These receptors were obtained from a man aged 18-30 years in good health and CMV-seronegative.

The chain carries TRBV19 and TRBJ1-1; TRBD1 agrees at 9 bases. CDR1 and CDR2 from the germline V gene are LNHDA and SQIVND (reference sequence). Trimming cost V 3 bases and J 6 bases; bases outside gene matches: 11. The CDR3 consists of 16 residues. Written as DNA, the CDR3 is TGTGCCAGTAGTATGGCCCCGGGACAGGGATCGGCTGAAGCTTTCTTT. Its protein is CASSMAPGQGSAEAFF.

The chain joins TRBV6-1 to TRBJ2-3, with 8 bases that match TRBD1. CDR3 length: 15 amino acids. Germline V gene lookup returns CDR1 MNHNS and CDR2 SASEGT. V trimming: 7 bases; J trimming: 4 bases; junction bases outside the gene matches: 10. Here the CDR3 reads CASTTTRGHSDTQYF. CDR3 DNA: TGTGCCAGCACCACGACCAGGGGGCACTCAGATACGCAGTATTTT.

CDR3 residues: CASSLESGNEQFF. The DNA of the CDR3 is TGTGCCAGCAGCCTTGAGTCAGGCAATGAGCAGTTCTTC. The genes are TRBV2 and TRBJ2-1, with unresolved D. Per the germline V gene, CDR1 is SNHLY and CDR2 is FYNNEI. Trimming cost V 6 bases and J 6 bases, with 12 bases left between them. The CDR3 loop spans 13 amino acids. Full variable domain (rest looked up from reference TRBV2 and TRBJ2-1): EPEVTQTPSHQVTQMGQEVILRCVPISNHLYFYWYRQILGQKVEFLVSFYNNEISEKSEIFDDQFSVERPDGSNFTLKIRSTKLEDSAMYFCASSLESGNEQFFGPGTRLTVL.

By share, this clone counts as medium-sized. V is TRBV5-6 and J is TRBJ2-7, with D maybe TRBD2 (5 bases). CDR1 and CDR2 from the germline V gene are SGHDT and YYEEEE. This CDR3 has 14 amino acids. V was shortened by 1 base and J by 1 base, with 9 bases between the two germline ends. The chain's CDR3 is CASSLLRESYEQYF. As DNA, the CDR3 is TGTGCCAGCAGCTTGCTGAGGGAGTCCTACGAGCAGTACTTC.

The chain is built from TRBV9 and TRBJ1-3; D gene unclear. Germline V gene data show CDR1 as SGDLS and CDR2 as YYNGEE. V dropped 1 base and J dropped 0 bases, with 8 bases sitting between them. The CDR3 spans 15 residues. In nucleotides, the CDR3 is TGTGCCAGCAGCGTATTGGAGAACTCTGGAAACACCATATATTTT. Translating it yields CASSVLENSGNTIYF.